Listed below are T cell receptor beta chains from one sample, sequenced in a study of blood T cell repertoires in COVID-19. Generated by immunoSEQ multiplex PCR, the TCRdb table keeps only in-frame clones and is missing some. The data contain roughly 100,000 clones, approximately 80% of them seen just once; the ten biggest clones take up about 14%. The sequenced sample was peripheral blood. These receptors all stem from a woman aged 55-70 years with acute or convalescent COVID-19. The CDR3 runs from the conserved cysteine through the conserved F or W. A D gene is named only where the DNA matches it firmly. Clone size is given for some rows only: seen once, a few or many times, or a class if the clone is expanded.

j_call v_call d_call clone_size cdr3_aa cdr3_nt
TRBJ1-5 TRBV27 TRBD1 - CASRRQGSLRGNQPQHF TGTGCCAGCAGGCGACAGGGTTCCCTGAGGGGCAATCAGCCCCAGCATTTT
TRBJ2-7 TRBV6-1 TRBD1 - CASSEGYWGRGLYEQYF TGTGCCAGCAGTGAAGGGTATTGGGGCAGGGGGTTATACGAGCAGTACTTC
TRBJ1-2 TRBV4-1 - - CASSQAPTANYGYTF TGCGCCAGCAGCCAAGCTCCGACAGCTAACTATGGCTACACCTTC
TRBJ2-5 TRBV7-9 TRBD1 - CASSLGQGKEETQYF TGTGCCAGCAGCTTAGGACAGGGAAAGGAAGAGACCCAGTACTTC
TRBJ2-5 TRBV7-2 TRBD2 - CASSTGTRGASQYF TGTGCCAGCAGCACCGGGACTAGGGGGGCAAGCCAGTACTTC
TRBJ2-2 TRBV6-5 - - CASTPTGAGELFF TGTGCCAGCACCCCCACTGGTGCCGGGGAGCTGTTTTTT
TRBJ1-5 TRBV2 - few CASTVQSNQPQHF TGTGCCAGCACCGTACAAAGCAATCAGCCCCAGCATTTT
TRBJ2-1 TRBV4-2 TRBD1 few CASSQDMDRGYNEQFF TGTGCCAGCAGCCAAGATATGGACAGGGGCTACAATGAGCAGTTCTTC
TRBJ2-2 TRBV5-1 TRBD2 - CASSETSGGNTGELFF TGCGCCAGCAGCGAAACTAGCGGGGGGAACACCGGGGAGCTGTTTTTT
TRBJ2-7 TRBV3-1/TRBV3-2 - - CASSQDPGRSYEQYF TGTGCCAGCAGCCAAGATCCAGGGCGCTCCTACGAGCAGTACTTC
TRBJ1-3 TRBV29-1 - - CSVEPQEHGNTIYF TGCAGCGTTGAACCACAGGAGCATGGAAACACCATATATTTT
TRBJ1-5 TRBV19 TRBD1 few CASRRTGGSNQPQHF TGTGCCAGTAGGAGGACAGGGGGAAGCAATCAGCCCCAGCATTTT
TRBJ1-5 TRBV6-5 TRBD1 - CASSYGTGIQPQHF TGTGCCAGCAGTTATGGGACAGGGATTCAGCCCCAGCATTTT
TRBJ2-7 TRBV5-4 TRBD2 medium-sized CASSSTSGFSYEQYF TGTGCCAGCAGCTCGACTAGCGGCTTCTCCTACGAGCAGTACTTC
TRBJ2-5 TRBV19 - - CASSIYGDPYQETQYF TGTGCCAGTAGTATATATGGAGACCCGTACCAAGAGACCCAGTACTTC
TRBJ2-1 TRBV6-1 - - CASSEGGPYNEQFF TGTGCCAGCAGTGAAGGAGGGCCCTACAATGAGCAGTTCTTC